Listed here are 7 T cell receptor beta chains from one sample, sequenced in a study of shared clonotypes between healthy human individuals. Some clones are missing from TCRdb's copy, which holds only in-frame ones; the method was immunoSEQ multiplex PCR. The sample lists 2 million or so clones; roughly 95% were seen once. The source material was naive CD4+ T cells sorted from blood. The subset is: CD45RA+ positively selected. The receptors shown here come from a man aged 18 to 29 in good health.

The chain uses TRBV6-5 and TRBJ1-1; no clear D gene. Trimming cost V 2 bases and J 6 bases, with 10 bases left between them. This CDR3 region has 13 residues. Germline V gives CDR1 MNHEY, CDR2 SVGAGI. The DNA for the CDR3 is TGTGCCAGCAGTTACATCGGTAAATCTGAAGCTTTCTTT. Encoded protein: CASSYIGKSEAFF.

The CDR3 loop is CASSLPVFGEAGELFF. The CDR3 coding sequence is TGTGCCAGCAGCTTACCAGTCTTCGGGGAAGCCGGGGAGCTGTTTTTT. The chain couples TRBV7-9 to TRBJ2-2; a possible D gene is TRBD2 (5 bases). Per the germline V gene, CDR1 is SEHNR and CDR2 is FQNEAQ (reference sequence). This CDR3 has 16 amino acids. The ends were cut back, 2 bases at V and 6 bases at J, with 16 bases in the middle.

The chain uses TRBV4-3 and TRBJ2-1; perhaps TRBD2 as D (6 bases). The CDR3 has 14 amino acids. CDR1 LGHNA and CDR2 YSLEER come from the germline V gene. Trimming left V 0 bases short and J 9 bases short, with 12 bases between. In DNA form, the CDR3 reads TGCGCCAGCAGCCAAGATTGGGGGGTGGCTGAGCAGTTCTTC. This translates into CASSQDWGVAEQFF.

The J gene is TRBJ2-3, the V gene TRBV7-6; D tentatively reads TRBD1 or TRBD2 (5 bases each). Trimming took 0 bases from V and 1 from J, leaving 11 bases between them. Germline assignment: CDR1 SGHVS and CDR2 FNYEAQ. The CDR3 totals 16 residues. The CDR3 DNA is TGTGCCAGCAGCTTAGCGGGACGGGAAGGCACAGATACGCAGTATTTT. It codes for CASSLAGREGTDTQYF.

The V gene is TRBV5-1, the J gene TRBJ2-3; the D is unclear. Germline V gene sequence: CDR1 SGHRS, CDR2 YFSETQ. The CDR3 extends over 15 amino acids. The V end lost 2 bases, the J end lost 0 bases, and 10 bases lay between the germline ends. The CDR3: CASSLRPDSTDTQYF. CDR3 nucleotides: TGCGCCAGCAGCTTACGGCCTGATAGCACAGATACGCAGTATTTT.

The chain combines TRBV5-1 with TRBJ2-7; 10 bases agree with TRBD1. The CDR3 is 16 residues long. The germline CDR1 and CDR2 sequences are SGHRS and YFSETQ. V was clipped by 5 bases and J by 2 bases; unmatched bases: 10. The chain's CDR3 is CASSPAPGQGTYEQYF. For the CDR3, the DNA is TGCGCCAGCAGTCCGGCGCCGGGACAGGGGACCTACGAGCAGTACTTC.

As for this clone: The same CDR3 also results from other DNA sequences found in this sample. The J gene is TRBJ2-3, the V gene TRBV5-1, with D perhaps TRBD1 (6 bases). Germline CDR1 is SGHRS and CDR2 is YFSETQ. The CDR3 runs to 15 residues. With 3 bases removed from V and 1 base from J, the gap between germline ends came to 12 bases. The CDR3 DNA sequence: TGCGCCAGCAGCTCCGGGACATTAGGCACAGATACGCAGTATTTT. Residues: CASSSGTLGTDTQYF.